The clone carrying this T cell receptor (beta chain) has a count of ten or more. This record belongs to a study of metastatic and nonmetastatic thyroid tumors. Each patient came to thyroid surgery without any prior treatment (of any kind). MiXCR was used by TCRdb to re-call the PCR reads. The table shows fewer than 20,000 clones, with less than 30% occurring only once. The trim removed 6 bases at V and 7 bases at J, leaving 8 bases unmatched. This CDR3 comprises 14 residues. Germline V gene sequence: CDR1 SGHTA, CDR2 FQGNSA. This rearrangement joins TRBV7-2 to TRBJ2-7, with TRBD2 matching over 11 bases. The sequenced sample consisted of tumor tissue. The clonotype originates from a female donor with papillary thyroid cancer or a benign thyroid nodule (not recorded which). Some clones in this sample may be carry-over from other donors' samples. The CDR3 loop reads CASRIAGGSVEQYF. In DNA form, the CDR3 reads TGTGCCAGCAGAATAGCGGGAGGGTCGGTTGAGCAGTACTTC.